The present T cell receptor (beta chain) was sequenced within a study of blood T cell repertoires in COVID-19. Study as a whole: T cells, B-cell-depleted T cells, or PBMCs supplied cDNA or gDNA.

Trimming removed 0 bases from V and 7 bases from J, with 11 bases in between. This CDR3 contains 14 residues. The germline CDR1 and CDR2 sequences are SGHRS and YFSETQ. Assay: immunoSEQ multiplex PCR; the TCRdb copy retains only in-frame clones and omits some. In the table there are 250,000 or so clones, around 88% of which are singletons. Sequenced: peripheral blood. This receptor was identified in a young man with active or convalescent COVID-19. This sequence joins TRBV5-1 and TRBJ2-1; maybe TRBD2 (5 bases). CDR3 nucleotide sequence: TGCGCCAGCAGCTTGGAAAGGGCGGGTAATGAGCAGTTCTTC. It codes for CASSLERAGNEQFF.